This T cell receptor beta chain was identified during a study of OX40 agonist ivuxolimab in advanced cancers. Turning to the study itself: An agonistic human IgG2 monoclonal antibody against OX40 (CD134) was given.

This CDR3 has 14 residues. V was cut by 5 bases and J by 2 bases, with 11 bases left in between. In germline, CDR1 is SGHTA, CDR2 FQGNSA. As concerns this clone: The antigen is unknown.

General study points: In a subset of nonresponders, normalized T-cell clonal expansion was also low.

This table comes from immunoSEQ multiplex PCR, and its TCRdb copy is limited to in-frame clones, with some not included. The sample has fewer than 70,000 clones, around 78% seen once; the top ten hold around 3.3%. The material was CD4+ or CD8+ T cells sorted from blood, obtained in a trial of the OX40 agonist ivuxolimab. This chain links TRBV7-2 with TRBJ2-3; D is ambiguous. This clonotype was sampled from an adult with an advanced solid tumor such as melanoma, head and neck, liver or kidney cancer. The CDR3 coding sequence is TGTGCCAGCAGCCGTTTTTCCATCACAGATACGCAGTATTTT. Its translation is CASSRFSITDTQYF. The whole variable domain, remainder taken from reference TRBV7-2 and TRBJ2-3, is GAGVSQSPSNKVTEKGKDVELRCDPISGHTALYWYRQSLGQGLEFLIYFQGNSAPDKSGLPSDRFSAERTGGSVSTLTIQRTQQEDSAVYLCASSRFSITDTQYFGPGTRLTVL.